This TCR beta chain was identified in a study of blood T cell repertoires in COVID-19. For the study at large: Researchers got acute and convalescent COVID-19 samples from the United States, Italy and Spain.

Per the original methods: Reference gene primer amplification in the assay estimated nucleated cell counts. The repertoire was sequenced with immunoSEQ multiplex PCR; TCRdb's copy has only in-frame clones and lacks some. Clone size and the V and J calls come from that table; the DNA yielded D and trimming. Among around 53,000 clones, 90% to 95% were seen once, and the ten largest hold 3% to 3.5%. Sample: peripheral blood. This clonotype was sampled from a human donor in a cohort sampled during active COVID-19.

CDR3 bases: TGTGCCAGCAGTTACTCCGGGTCACACTCCCAGCATTTT. This translates into CASSYSGSHSQHF. The chain carries TRBV6-5 and TRBJ1-5, with D hard to call. The germline gives CDR1 MNHEY, CDR2 SVGAGI. Trimming pared 0 bases from V and 11 bases from J, leaving 11 bases between. This CDR3 has 13 residues.